This T cell receptor (beta chain) derives from a study of radiation and T cells in renal cell carcinoma. General study results and limits: No pretreatment tumor biopsies were available for baseline clonotypes. In blood, top tumor clones expanded by 2 weeks, shrinking by 4.

A note on this clone: Its specificity is not known.

The time point: blood 4 weeks post-SBRT, at nephrectomy. Regarding treatment: 15 Gy SBRT to primary tumor, nephrectomy 4 weeks later. Radiation-treated patients gave blood at baseline, week 2 and week 4. The method was immunoSEQ multiplex PCR; TCRdb's version includes in-frame clones alone and lacks a portion of them. The table has about 150,000 clones, about 88% seen once; the top ten hold roughly 17%. The TCR comes from a woman aged 45 to 65 with renal cell carcinoma. The input for sequencing was blood, taken from a patient whose treatment included radiotherapy and nephrectomy.

The CDR3 loop reads CASSQARQVAKNIQYF. The DNA of the CDR3 is TGCGCCAGCAGCCAAGCCCGACAGGTAGCCAAAAACATTCAGTACTTC. The genes are TRBV4-3 and TRBJ2-4; D is perhaps TRBD1 (6 bases). Trimming took off 1 base at V and 0 bases at J, with 10 bases between the two ends. CDR1 is LGHNA and CDR2 is YSLEER in the germline V gene. The CDR3 is made up of 16 amino acids.